This T cell receptor (beta chain) was sequenced for a study of blood T cell repertoires in COVID-19. Looking at the study overall: Material from acute and convalescent COVID-19 was sourced from the United States, Italy and Spain. Sources were T cells, B-cell-depleted T cells, or PBMCs; the material itself was cDNA or gDNA.

The V gene end was trimmed by 6 bases and the J gene end by 5 bases; junction bases not matched to a gene: 6. Germline V lookup: CDR1 MRHNA, CDR2 SNTAGT. The CDR3 contains 13 residues. Under the authors' procedure: Estimated nucleated cell counts came from reference gene primer amplification. TCRdb's copy holds only in-frame clones and misses some; the assay was immunoSEQ multiplex PCR. V and J calls and clone size come straight from that table; D and trimming were deduced from the DNA. This sample has 180,000 or so clones, with approximately 88% found just once. Sequencing was carried out using peripheral blood. The clonotype comes from a woman aged 40 to 50 with COVID-19, enrolled during active disease. The genes are TRBV6-4 and TRBJ2-5; 7 nucleotides align to TRBD2. Here the CDR3 DNA reads TGTGCCAGCAGCCGGGAGGAGGCGGAGACCCAGTACTTC. Translating it yields CASSREEAETQYF.